This T cell receptor beta chain was captured in a study of blood T cell repertoires in COVID-19. Study context: Both acute and convalescent COVID-19 samples were obtained from the United States, Italy and Spain. In each case, the material was cDNA or gDNA derived from T cells, B-cell-depleted T cells, or PBMCs.

The CDR3 is made up of 15 amino acids. Germline CDR1 is LGHNT and CDR2 is FRNRAP. V dropped 6 bases and J dropped 2; count of bases not matched to a gene: 6. Under the authors' procedure: Scientists estimated how many nucleated cells there were by amplifying reference gene primers. Some clones are missing from TCRdb's copy, which holds only in-frame ones; the method was immunoSEQ multiplex PCR. D and trimming come from the DNA, and the V and J calls and clone size come from that table. The table lists fewer than 110,000 clones, 75% to 95% of them singletons, with 1% to 1.5% in the top ten. The sequence came from a woman in her twenties or thirties with acute or convalescent COVID-19. The chain carries TRBV12-5 and TRBJ1-5, with 8 bases that match TRBD1. The sequencing input was peripheral blood. This CDR3 reads CASGLGTGRNQPQHF. In nucleotides, the CDR3 is TGTGCTAGTGGGCTCGGGACAGGCCGCAATCAGCCCCAGCATTTT.